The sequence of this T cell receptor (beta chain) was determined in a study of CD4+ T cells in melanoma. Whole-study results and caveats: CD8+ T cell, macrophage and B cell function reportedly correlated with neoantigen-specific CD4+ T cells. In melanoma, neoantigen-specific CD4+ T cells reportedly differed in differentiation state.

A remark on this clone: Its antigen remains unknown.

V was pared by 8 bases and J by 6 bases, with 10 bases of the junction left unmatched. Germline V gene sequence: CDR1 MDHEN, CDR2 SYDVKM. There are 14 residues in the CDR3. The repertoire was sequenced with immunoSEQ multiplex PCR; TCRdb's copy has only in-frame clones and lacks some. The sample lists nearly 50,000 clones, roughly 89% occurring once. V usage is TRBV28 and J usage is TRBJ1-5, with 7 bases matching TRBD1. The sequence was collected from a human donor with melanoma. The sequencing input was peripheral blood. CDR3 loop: CASSGGGGIQPQHF. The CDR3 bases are TGTGCCAGCTCAGGGGGAGGGGGGATTCAGCCCCAGCATTTT.